Below are 14 T cell receptor beta chains sequenced from a single sample in a study of CD8+CD57+ T cells in acquired aplastic anemia. CDR3 and TCR beta VDJ profiling relied on a genomic DNA template. TCRdb redid the calling of the reads with MiXCR, one entry per CDR3 protein. The data contain 120,000 or so distinct CDR3 sequences, approximately 61% of them singletons. Patients who underwent sequencing had shown CD8+CD57+ cell expansion by flow cytometry. The sequenced material came from sorted CD4+, CD8+, or CD8+CD57+ T cells (not recorded which) from PBMCs. The source is a human donor with aplastic anemia.

This clonotype has a count of ten or more. This chain uses TRBV5-6 with TRBJ2-5; D remains ambiguous. The germline CDR1 and CDR2 sequences are SGHDT and YYEEEE. The CDR3 runs to 14 residues. V was shortened by 1 base and J by 5 bases, with 12 bases between the two germline ends. The CDR3 DNA sequence: TGTGCCAGCAGCTTGACAGAGTCGGACGAGACCCAGTACTTC. Protein product: CASSLTESDETQYF.

This clonotype was found many times. The chain employs TRBV12-3 or TRBV12-4 and TRBJ2-3, with 8 positions matching TRBD2. The CDR3 covers 15 residues. The J segment lost 0 bases and the V segment lost 6 bases, leaving 5 bases of the junction unmatched. The CDR3 coding sequence is TGTGCCAGCAGCAAGTCGGGGGGGAGCACAGATACGCAGTATTTT. Protein product: CASSKSGGSTDTQYF.

In its sample, this clonotype was seen many times. This chain joins TRBV6-1 and TRBJ1-2; 9 bases fit TRBD1. V gave up 8 bases and J gave up 5 bases; unmatched junction bases: 9. CDR1 is MNHNS, CDR2 SASEGT, per germline. This CDR3 spans 14 amino acids. CDR3 coding DNA: TGTGCCAGCGGAAACCGGGACAGGGTTTATGGCTACACCTTC. Its translation: CASGNRDRVYGYTF.

Worth noting for this clonotype: A much larger clone is a single base away; this may be a read error. The CDR3 protein is CSAPDKAYEQYF. The CDR3 region has the DNA TGCAGTGCCCCAGACAAAGCCTACGAGCAGTACTTC. The chain employs TRBV20-1 and TRBJ2-7; unclear D gene. CDR1 and CDR2 (germline): DFQATT, SNEGSKA (reference sequence). Trimming shortened V by 6 bases and J by 2 bases, and 11 bases separated the two germline ends. The CDR3 sequence is 12 residues long.

This clonotype has at least ten counts. V and J are TRBV9 and TRBJ1-6, with 7 nucleotides matching TRBD1. Losses at the gene ends were 0 bases for V and 9 bases for J; bases not matched to a gene: 9. CDR1 is SGDLS and CDR2 is YYNGEE in the germline V gene. This CDR3 has 16 amino acids. The CDR3 is CASSVGPDRSLSPLHF. As DNA, the CDR3 is TGTGCCAGCAGCGTAGGGCCGGACAGGTCCCTTTCACCCCTCCACTTT.

The V gene is TRBV6-5, the J gene TRBJ2-7, with unresolved D. Per germline, CDR1 MNHEY and CDR2 SVGAGI. V lost 2 bases to trimming and J lost 0 bases, with 8 bases between them. The CDR3 covers 14 residues. The CDR3 is CASSYSGTSYEQYF. CDR3 in DNA: TGTGCCAGCAGTTACAGTGGAACCTCCTACGAGCAGTACTTC.

The chain links TRBV24-1 to TRBJ2-2; 8 nucleotides agree with TRBD1. With 7 bases clipped from V and 14 bases from J, the junction kept 8 bases outside the gene matches. The CDR3 is 12 amino acids. The V gene's germline CDR1 is KGHDR and CDR2 SFDVKD. The CDR3: CATRESGGRLFF. In DNA form, the CDR3 reads TGTGCCACCAGGGAATCAGGGGGCAGACTGTTTTTT.

The V call is TRBV24-1, the J call TRBJ2-5, with D hard to call. The germline V gene has CDR1 KGHDR and CDR2 SFDVKD. This CDR3 is built from 17 residues. Trimming cost V 5 bases and J 1 base, with 19 bases left between them. CDR3 sequence reads: CATSGGAAGPIQETQYF. The CDR3 DNA sequence: TGTGCCACCAGTGGGGGTGCCGCTGGTCCCATCCAAGAGACCCAGTACTTC.

The chain has TRBV15 and TRBJ2-1; 13 bases fit TRBD2. The V gene's germline CDR1 is LNHNV and CDR2 YYDKDF (reference sequence). CDR3 length equals 14 residues. J gave up 9 bases and V 5 bases, and 4 bases lay outside the gene matches. This CDR3 reads CATSETSGGFEQFF. CDR3 DNA sequence: TGTGCCACCAGCGAGACTAGCGGGGGGTTTGAGCAGTTCTTC.

This clonotype has only one observation. V usage is TRBV12-3 or TRBV12-4 and J usage is TRBJ1-6; TRBD1 is a possible D gene (6 bases). V was pared by 6 bases and J by 7 bases, with 19 bases between. The CDR3 has 16 residues. CDR3 in amino acids: CASSLGAGVGNSPLHF. CDR3 nucleotides: TGTGCCAGCAGCCTAGGTGCAGGGGTGGGGAATTCACCCCTCCACTTT.

This sequence joins TRBV20-1 and TRBJ2-3; D may be TRBD1 or TRBD2 (6 bases each). Germline V gene sequence: CDR1 DFQATT, CDR2 SNEGSKA (reference sequence). V gave up 5 bases and J gave up 5 bases, with 14 bases separating them. CDR3 size: 13 residues. CDR3 DNA sequence: TGCAGTGCTCCGGGGGTAGGGGGAGATACGCAGTATTTT. Translated, it gives CSAPGVGGDTQYF.

The sample holds a few counts of this clonotype. The rearrangement links TRBV7-2 to TRBJ1-6, with 7 bases identical to TRBD1. This CDR3 has 13 residues. Germline CDR1 and CDR2: SGHTA and FQGNSA. V was pared by 8 bases and J by 6 bases, with 4 bases of the junction left unmatched. The CDR3 nucleotides read TGTGCCAGCGCCGGGACAGTTAATTCACCCCTCCACTTT. It translates to CASAGTVNSPLHF. Combining the CDR3 with reference TRBV7-2 and TRBJ1-6 gives the whole variable domain GAGVSQSPSNKVTEKGKDVELRCDPISGHTALYWYRQSLGQGLEFLIYFQGNSAPDKSGLPSDRFSAERTGGSVSTLTIQRTQQEDSAVYLCASAGTVNSPLHFGNGTRLTVT.

Only a few counts were recorded for this clonotype. Here the CDR3 DNA reads TGTGCCAGTAGGACCGGGACAGGGGTCTACAATGAGCAGTTCTTC. Its protein product is CASRTGTGVYNEQFF. The rearrangement joins TRBV19 to TRBJ2-1, with TRBD1 matching 10 bases. The CDR3 is 15 residues long. Germline V CDR1 and CDR2: LNHDA, SQIVND (reference sequence). The V segment lost 6 bases and the J segment 3 bases; nucleotides outside the gene matches: 5.

As regards this clonotype: Germline and junction disagree at one end, which may indicate a read error. V gene TRBV10-3 combines with J gene TRBJ2-1, with D uncertain. CDR3 size: 13 residues. Germline CDR1 ENHRY, CDR2 SYGVKD. CDR3 bases: TGTGCCAGCAGTTACCGCCTGGTGAATGAGCAGTTCTTC. It encodes CASSYRLVNEQFF.